The entry below describes one TCR beta chain. Its matching antigen is unknown. The data originate from a study of early T cells in non-severe SARS-CoV-2 infection. Study in general: Sequenced bulk RNA came from whole blood that was unsorted, and chains were unpaired.

Study results and limitations: A preference for anti-spike CD8 responses marked VDJdb matching, which missed private and CD4 specificities.

Individual cDNA molecules received unique molecular identifiers during library preparation. TCRdb re-derived calls from the 5' RACE reads in MiXCR, one entry per CDR3 protein. This sample has about 23,000 distinct CDR3 sequences, with about 5.2% found just once. The sample was whole blood. The clonotype comes from an adult who was a healthcare worker with PCR-confirmed SARS-CoV-2 infection or an uninfected control (not recorded which).

The CDR3 DNA reads TGTGCCAGCAGTCCGCCGTCCAATTCACCCCTCCACTTT. Encoded protein: CASSPPSNSPLHF. The rearrangement links TRBV28 to TRBJ1-6; D unresolved. V lost 5 bases to trimming and J lost 7 bases, with 9 bases between them. The germline V gene has CDR1 MDHEN and CDR2 SYDVKM. CDR3 length: 13 residues.